The 31 T cell receptor beta chains presented below share a single source sample, sequenced in a study of blood T cell repertoires in COVID-19. Repertoires were generated with immunoSEQ multiplex PCR, while TCRdb's copy carries only in-frame clones and drops some. The repertoire holds hundreds of thousands of clones, with approximately 88% as singletons. The sequenced sample consisted of PBMCs or T cells enriched from blood (not recorded which). The receptor source for this set is a woman aged 18-29 years who had recovered from COVID-19.

V gene TRBV5-6 combines with J gene TRBJ1-5, with D possibly TRBD1 on 5 matching bases. Germline V gene data show CDR1 as SGHDT and CDR2 as YYEEEE. V was trimmed by 0 bases and J by 6 bases, leaving 16 bases between them. The CDR3 runs 16 residues. The CDR3 sequence is CASSLATGRPGQPQHF. CDR3 DNA: TGTGCCAGCAGCTTGGCTACAGGACGGCCGGGTCAGCCCCAGCATTTT.

The J gene is TRBJ1-1, the V gene TRBV7-3; D may be TRBD1 (6 bases). The CDR3 extends over 13 amino acids. V lost 4 bases, J lost 1 base, and 7 bases lay in between. CDR1 is SGHTA and CDR2 is FQGTGA in the germline V gene. CDR3 in amino acids: CASSWTANTEAFF. In DNA form, the CDR3 reads TGTGCCAGCAGCTGGACAGCGAACACTGAAGCTTTCTTT. Supplemented by reference TRBV7-3 and TRBJ1-1, the full variable domain reads GAGVSQTPSNKVTEKGKYVELRCDPISGHTALYWYRQSLGQGPEFLIYFQGTGAADDSGLPNDRFFAVRPEGSVSTLKIQRTERGDSAVYLCASSWTANTEAFFGQGTRLTVV.

The J gene is TRBJ1-1, the V gene TRBV19; 8 positions agree with TRBD1. CDR1 LNHDA and CDR2 SQIVND come from the germline V gene (reference sequence). The length of the CDR3 is 15 residues. V lost 7 bases to trimming and J lost 0 bases; unmatched junction nucleotides: 7. Here the CDR3 DNA reads TGTGCCAGTATCAAATACAGGGGGGTGAACACTGAAGCTTTCTTT. Its protein product is CASIKYRGVNTEAFF.

V and J are TRBV4-3 and TRBJ2-2, with a weak D call TRBD1 (5 bases). V lost 0 bases, J lost 5 bases, and 13 bases lay in between. CDR1 LGHNA and CDR2 YSLEER come from the germline V gene. The CDR3 extends over 16 amino acids. CDR3 sequence: CASSQDARVETGELFF. In nucleotides, the CDR3 is TGCGCCAGCAGCCAAGATGCCAGGGTGGAGACCGGGGAGCTGTTTTTT.

This clone was picked up a small number of times. CDR3 region: CASSVGQGFDQPQHF. CDR3 nucleotides: TGTGCCAGCAGCGTGGGACAGGGCTTTGATCAGCCCCAGCATTTT. The chain joins TRBV9 to TRBJ1-5, with TRBD1 matching 9 bases. CDR1 and CDR2 from the germline V gene are SGDLS and YYNGEE. CDR3 length: 15 residues. V gave up 2 bases and J gave up 5 bases; unmatched junction bases: 5.

The chain links TRBV5-1 to TRBJ1-6, with 8 bases aligning to TRBD1. With V trimmed by 3 bases and J by 3 bases, 8 bases remained unmatched. The CDR3 covers 17 residues. Germline loops: CDR1 SGHRS, CDR2 YFSETQ. CDR3 loop: CASSSRQGRDYNSPLHF. The CDR3 DNA is TGCGCCAGCAGCTCACGACAGGGGAGAGACTATAATTCACCCCTCCACTTT.

The rearrangement joins TRBV7-8 to TRBJ1-1; possibly TRBD1 for D (6 bases). V was clipped by 0 bases and J by 1 base, with 12 bases between them. The CDR3 totals 16 residues. Germline CDR1 and CDR2: SGHVS and FQNEAQ. The CDR3 bases are TGTGCCAGCAGCTTAGCGCTGGGGGCCCCGAACACTGAAGCTTTCTTT. Protein: CASSLALGAPNTEAFF.

CDR3 sequence: CASRMGQDYEQYF. Written as DNA, the CDR3 is TGTGCCAGCAGGATGGGACAGGACTACGAGCAGTACTTC. The V gene is TRBV12-3 or TRBV12-4, the J gene TRBJ2-7; 8 nucleotides match TRBD1. Germline trimming cut 6 bases from V and 3 bases from J; bases unmatched to any gene: 4. The CDR3 is 13 residues long.

The V gene is TRBV7-2, the J gene TRBJ2-3, with 9 positions matching TRBD2. Germline CDR1 is SGHTA and CDR2 is FQGNSA. V was clipped by 5 bases and J by 1 base; unmatched bases: 1. The CDR3 covers 14 residues. CDR3 amino acids: CASSPSGGTDTQYF. In nucleotides, the CDR3 is TGTGCCAGCAGCCCTAGCGGGGGCACAGATACGCAGTATTTT. The full variable domain, completed using reference TRBV7-2 and TRBJ2-3, is GAGVSQSPSNKVTEKGKDVELRCDPISGHTALYWYRQSLGQGLEFLIYFQGNSAPDKSGLPSDRFSAERTGGSVSTLTIQRTQQEDSAVYLCASSPSGGTDTQYFGPGTRLTVL.

The rearrangement uses TRBV6-6 and TRBJ2-7, with TRBD2 matching 7 bases. The CDR3 spans 14 residues. CDR1 and CDR2 from the germline V gene are MNHNY and SVGAGI (reference sequence). The ends lost 8 bases at V and 2 bases at J; junction bases unmatched: 9. The CDR3 DNA reads TGTGCCAGCTCCCTTAGACTAGCTGCCTACGAGCAGTACTTC. Translated, it gives CASSLRLAAYEQYF.

The CDR3 spells CASSQGWQGLGYTF. The CDR3 bases are TGCGCCAGCAGCCAAGGGTGGCAGGGCTTAGGCTACACCTTC. The chain joins TRBV4-3 to TRBJ1-2, with D perhaps matching TRBD1 (5 bases). V lost 1 base and J lost 8, with 14 bases in between. CDR3 length: 14 amino acids. Germline-derived CDR1 and CDR2 are LGHNA and YSLEER.

The V and J genes are TRBV5-1 and TRBJ2-1, with TRBD2 identical over 8 bases. The ends lost 4 bases at V and 7 bases at J; junction bases unmatched: 10. Looked up from germline, CDR1 is SGHRS and CDR2 is YFSETQ. This CDR3 region has 15 residues. CDR3 sequence reads: CASSTQTSGKNEQFF. The CDR3 DNA is TGCGCCAGCAGCACACAAACTAGCGGAAAGAATGAGCAGTTCTTC.

The chain couples TRBV2 to TRBJ2-3; D call uncertain. Germline V gene data show CDR1 as SNHLY and CDR2 as FYNNEI. This CDR3 is built from 13 residues. V shed 1 base and J shed 6 bases, with 8 bases lying between them. The CDR3 spells CASSEVVEDTQYF. In nucleotides, the CDR3 is TGTGCCAGCAGTGAAGTGGTCGAGGATACGCAGTATTTT. The variable domain in full, completed from reference TRBV2 and TRBJ2-3, reads EPEVTQTPSHQVTQMGQEVILRCVPISNHLYFYWYRQILGQKVEFLVSFYNNEISEKSEIFDDQFSVERPDGSNFTLKIRSTKLEDSAMYFCASSEVVEDTQYFGPGTRLTVL.

V is TRBV10-3 and J is TRBJ1-6; 9 bases fit TRBD1. The CDR3 is 15 amino acids. Germline values: CDR1 ENHRY, CDR2 SYGVKD. Trimming cost V 3 bases and J 9 bases; bases outside gene matches: 6. CDR3 DNA sequence: TGTGCCATCAGTGAAGTCGGGACAGGGAGTTCACCCCTCCACTTT. It translates to CAISEVGTGSSPLHF.

This rearrangement joins TRBV7-3 to TRBJ2-7, with TRBD2 identical over 9 bases. Germline lookup yields CDR1 SGHTA and CDR2 FQGTGA. V lost 2 bases, J lost 3 bases, and 17 bases stayed unmatched. This CDR3 is 19 amino acids long. DNA of the CDR3: TGTGCCAGCAGCTTATCGGGTGGAGCTAGCGGGGACCGTCTCTACGAGCAGTACTTC. Its translation: CASSLSGGASGDRLYEQYF.

This chain uses TRBV27 with TRBJ2-7, with 10 positions matching TRBD2. Germline values: CDR1 MNHEY, CDR2 SMNVEV (reference sequence). The J segment lost 4 bases and the V segment lost 2 bases, leaving 5 bases of the junction unmatched. The CDR3 totals 15 residues. The CDR3 reads CASSLVASGRYEQYF. In DNA form, the CDR3 reads TGTGCCAGCAGTTTAGTGGCTAGCGGGAGATACGAGCAGTACTTC.

The table lists this clone with a few counts. The rearrangement links TRBV4-3 to TRBJ2-7, with 11 bases fitting TRBD2. The V segment lost 8 bases and the J segment 4 bases; nucleotides outside the gene matches: 4. CDR1 and CDR2 from the germline V gene are LGHNA and YSLEER. This CDR3 comprises 13 residues. The CDR3 here is CASGTSGSYEQYF. CDR3 sequence (DNA): TGCGCCAGCGGAACTAGCGGGAGTTACGAGCAGTACTTC.

The chain's CDR3 is CSVVLAGGSSYEQYF. Here the CDR3 DNA reads TGCAGCGTTGTCCTAGCGGGGGGAAGCTCCTACGAGCAGTACTTC. This chain connects TRBV29-1 to TRBJ2-7; 11 bases are a match to TRBD2. The CDR3 runs 15 residues. V was clipped by 4 bases and J by 0 bases; unmatched bases: 5. Germline CDR1 reads SQVTM; CDR2 reads ANQGSEA.

The chain links TRBV5-1 to TRBJ2-2, with 12 bases fitting TRBD2. This CDR3 is built from 22 residues. Germline V gene lookup returns CDR1 SGHRS and CDR2 YFSETQ. Losses at the gene ends were 0 bases for V and 0 bases for J; bases not matched to a gene: 15. CDR3 sequence: CASSLVALAGGPSSANTGELFF. CDR3 in DNA: TGCGCCAGCAGCTTGGTGGCGCTAGCGGGAGGGCCAAGTTCCGCGAACACCGGGGAGCTGTTTTTT.

A single count supports this clone. The J gene is TRBJ2-1, the V gene TRBV9; 11 bases are a match to TRBD2. The germline gives CDR1 SGDLS, CDR2 YYNGEE. The CDR3 extends over 15 amino acids. Trimming cost V 3 bases and J 3 bases; bases outside gene matches: 2. CDR3 protein: CASSAGLADYNEQFF. As DNA, the CDR3 is TGTGCCAGCAGCGCGGGACTAGCGGACTACAATGAGCAGTTCTTC. The full variable domain, with the rest looked up from reference TRBV9 and TRBJ2-1, is DSGVTQTPKHLITATGQRVTLRCSPRSGDLSVYWYQQSLDQGLQFLIQYYNGEERAKGNILERFSAQQFPDLHSELNLSSLELGDSALYFCASSAGLADYNEQFFGPGTRLTVL.

The chain joins TRBV5-1 to TRBJ2-2; 9 bases align to TRBD1. With V trimmed by 3 bases and J by 3 bases, 3 bases remained unmatched. The CDR3 consists of 15 residues. Germline CDR1 reads SGHRS; CDR2 reads YFSETQ. The CDR3 DNA is TGCGCCAGCAGCTCCTGGACAGGGGACACCGGGGAGCTGTTTTTT. Amino acid sequence: CASSSWTGDTGELFF. Drawing the rest from reference TRBV5-1 and TRBJ2-2, the complete variable domain is KAGVTQTPRYLIKTRGQQVTLSCSPISGHRSVSWYQQTPGQGLQFLFEYFSETQRNKGNFPGRFSGRQFSNSRSEMNVSTLELGDSALYLCASSSWTGDTGELFFGEGSRLTVL.

This clone was picked up one time. V is TRBV10-3 and J is TRBJ2-1; D possibly corresponds to TRBD2 (5 bases). This CDR3 contains 14 residues. Germline V gene data show CDR1 as ENHRY and CDR2 as SYGVKD. The germline V and J ends were trimmed by 3 bases and 4 bases, with 10 bases remaining between them. The CDR3 protein is CAISEQRPYNEQFF. The CDR3 DNA follows: TGTGCCATCAGTGAACAGCGGCCGTACAATGAGCAGTTCTTC.

V usage is TRBV11-2 and J usage is TRBJ2-3; TRBD2 matches at 8 bases. V lost 5 bases, J lost 0 bases, and 10 bases stayed unmatched. This CDR3 is 17 amino acids long. Germline V gene sequence: CDR1 SGHAT, CDR2 FQNNGV. The CDR3 region is CASSPPGRGSSTDTQYF. The CDR3 coding sequence is TGTGCCAGCAGCCCCCCCGGGAGGGGGTCTAGCACAGATACGCAGTATTTT.

The rearrangement joins TRBV5-4 to TRBJ2-3; TRBD1 is a possible D gene (6 bases). Trimming shortened V by 2 bases and J by 5 bases, and 9 bases separated the two germline ends. CDR3 size: 13 residues. Germline V gene sequence: CDR1 SGHNT, CDR2 YYREEE (reference sequence). The CDR3 protein is CASSFSGEDTQYF. The DNA of the CDR3 is TGTGCCAGCAGCTTTTCAGGGGAAGATACGCAGTATTTT. The whole variable domain, remainder taken from reference TRBV5-4 and TRBJ2-3, is ETGVTQSPTHLIKTRGQQVTLRCSSQSGHNTVSWYQQALGQGPQFIFQYYREEENGRGNFPPRFSGLQFPNYSSELNVNALELDDSALYLCASSFSGEDTQYFGPGTRLTVL.

The J gene is TRBJ1-5, the V gene TRBV6-5; D unclear. V was trimmed by 6 bases and J by 4 bases, leaving 10 bases between them. CDR1 is MNHEY and CDR2 is SVGAGI in the germline V gene. This CDR3 contains 13 residues. The CDR3 protein is CASSLEMNQPQHF. The CDR3 DNA follows: TGTGCCAGCAGCCTTGAGATGAATCAGCCCCAGCATTTT.

V gene TRBV27 combines with J gene TRBJ2-1, with 7 positions matching TRBD1. This CDR3 comprises 15 residues. Germline CDR1 MNHEY, CDR2 SMNVEV (reference sequence). Trimming at V came to 3 bases and at J to 9 bases, leaving 11 bases not matched to a gene. Here the CDR3 DNA reads TGTGCCAGCAGTTTTTCTCCCACCAGGGGGATTGAGCAGTTCTTC. Encoded protein: CASSFSPTRGIEQFF.

This chain uses TRBV5-1 with TRBJ2-2, with a possible D match to TRBD1 (6 bases). The CDR3 totals 15 residues. Germline V CDR1 and CDR2: SGHRS, YFSETQ. Between the trimmed V and J ends, which lost 2 bases and 0 bases, there was a span of 8 bases. This CDR3 is CASSLAGANTGELFF. Written as DNA, the CDR3 is TGCGCCAGCAGCTTAGCAGGGGCGAACACCGGGGAGCTGTTTTTT.

V gene TRBV28 combines with J gene TRBJ2-6; D is unresolved. The V end lost 1 base, the J end lost 0 bases, and 7 bases lay between the germline ends. This CDR3 has 16 amino acids. Germline-derived CDR1 and CDR2 are MDHEN and SYDVKM. In nucleotides, the CDR3 is TGTGCCAGCAGTTTATATTGGGCCTCTGGGGCCAACGTCCTGACTTTC. Protein sequence: CASSLYWASGANVLTF.

The chain is built from TRBV9 and TRBJ2-3; 9 bases map to TRBD2. CDR3 size: 14 residues. After removal of 4 bases from V and 4 bases from J, the junction contained 4 bases not matched to a gene. The germline V gene has CDR1 SGDLS and CDR2 YYNGEE. The CDR3 region is CASSNPSGADTQYF. For the CDR3, the DNA is TGTGCCAGCAGCAACCCTAGCGGGGCAGATACGCAGTATTTT.

The chain couples TRBV11-1 to TRBJ1-2; D perhaps matches TRBD1 (5 bases). The V gene lost 0 bases and the J gene lost 2 bases, with 16 bases spanning the gap. Per germline, CDR1 SGHAT and CDR2 FQDESV (reference sequence). This CDR3 is built from 17 residues. The CDR3 spells CASSLAREQEGNYGYTF. DNA of the CDR3: TGTGCCAGCAGCTTAGCGCGAGAACAGGAGGGGAACTATGGCTACACCTTC.

The rearrangement links TRBV7-9 to TRBJ1-5, with TRBD1 identical over 7 bases. The CDR3 is 14 residues long. J lost 4 bases, V lost 1 base, and 1 base had no gene match. CDR1 and CDR2 from the germline V gene are SEHNR and FQNEAQ (reference sequence). The CDR3: CASSLEQGNQPQHF. As DNA, the CDR3 is TGTGCCAGCAGCTTAGAACAGGGGAATCAGCCCCAGCATTTT.